The rows below give T cell receptor beta chains drawn from one sample of a study of CD8 T cells in Susac syndrome. From the immunoSEQ multiplex PCR reads, TCRdb called clonotypes with MiXCR, one entry per CDR3 protein. Of a few hundred thousand distinct CDR3 sequences listed, 70% to 90% are singletons. The sequenced material came from CD8+ T cells from PBMCs. These receptors originate from a human donor with multiple sclerosis. CDR3s include the opening cysteine and the closing phenylalanine or tryptophan. Fields, in order: V gene, clone size, J gene, CDR3 length, D gene, CDR3 protein, CDR3 DNA. A D gene is named only where the DNA matches it firmly. Part of the rows lack a size; the others show once, few, many or a class for expanded clones.

V gene: TRBV7-8; clone size: once; J gene: TRBJ2-2; CDR3 length: 13; D gene: NA; CDR3 protein: CAQGKGTTGELFF; CDR3 DNA: TGTGCCCAGGGGAAAGGGACCACCGGGGAGCTGTTTTTT
V gene: TRBV5-1; clone size: NA; J gene: TRBJ2-2; CDR3 length: 15; D gene: TRBD2; CDR3 protein: CASRKEREVPGELFF; CDR3 DNA: TGCGCCAGCCGCAAGGAGCGGGAGGTACCCGGGGAGCTGTTTTTT
V gene: TRBV5-1; clone size: NA; J gene: TRBJ2-7; CDR3 length: 16; D gene: TRBD1; CDR3 protein: CASSGASGQPSYEQYF; CDR3 DNA: TGCGCCAGCTCCGGAGCTTCGGGACAGCCATCCTACGAGCAGTACTTC
V gene: TRBV24-1; clone size: NA; J gene: TRBJ2-1; CDR3 length: 16; D gene: TRBD2; CDR3 protein: CATSELAGGPLSEQFF; CDR3 DNA: TGTGCCACCAGTGAGCTAGCGGGAGGGCCTCTCAGTGAGCAGTTCTTC
V gene: TRBV25-1; clone size: once; J gene: TRBJ2-1; CDR3 length: 15; D gene: TRBD2; CDR3 protein: CATKTSSGARDEQFF; CDR3 DNA: TGTGCCACCAAAACTTCTAGCGGAGCAAGGGATGAGCAGTTCTTC
V gene: TRBV4-1; clone size: NA; J gene: TRBJ2-1; CDR3 length: 17; D gene: TRBD2; CDR3 protein: CASSQVPSGTPYNEQFF; CDR3 DNA: TGCGCCAGCAGCCAAGTCCCTAGCGGGACCCCCTACAATGAGCAGTTCTTC
V gene: TRBV9; clone size: NA; J gene: TRBJ2-5; CDR3 length: 15; D gene: TRBD1; CDR3 protein: CASSVATGVGETQYF; CDR3 DNA: TGTGCCAGCAGCGTAGCTACAGGGGTCGGGGAGACCCAGTACTTC
V gene: TRBV12-3/TRBV12-4; clone size: NA; J gene: TRBJ1-2; CDR3 length: 14; D gene: NA; CDR3 protein: CASSLDEGLYGYTF; CDR3 DNA: TGTGCCAGCAGTTTGGACGAGGGCCTATATGGCTACACCTTC
V gene: TRBV9; clone size: NA; J gene: TRBJ2-5; CDR3 length: 14; D gene: NA; CDR3 protein: CASSVGTLGETQYF; CDR3 DNA: TGTGCCAGCAGCGTCGGGACGCTGGGAGAGACCCAGTACTTC
V gene: TRBV9; clone size: NA; J gene: TRBJ1-5; CDR3 length: 14; D gene: NA; CDR3 protein: CASSGGAGNQPQHF; CDR3 DNA: TGTGCCAGCAGCGGGGGGGCGGGCAATCAGCCCCAGCATTTT
V gene: TRBV27; clone size: NA; J gene: TRBJ1-6; CDR3 length: 16; D gene: TRBD1; CDR3 protein: CASSPDRGPGNSPLHF; CDR3 DNA: TGTGCCAGCAGTCCCGACAGGGGGCCGGGTAATTCACCCCTCCACTTT
V gene: TRBV5-4; clone size: NA; J gene: TRBJ2-1; CDR3 length: 15; D gene: TRBD2; CDR3 protein: CASSLKREAYNEQFF; CDR3 DNA: TGTGCCAGCAGCTTGAAGCGGGAGGCCTACAATGAGCAGTTCTTC
V gene: TRBV27; clone size: once; J gene: TRBJ1-1; CDR3 length: 15; D gene: TRBD1; CDR3 protein: CASSLRTGARTEAFF; CDR3 DNA: TGTGCCAGCAGTCTAAGGACAGGGGCGCGGACTGAAGCTTTCTTT
V gene: TRBV5-1; clone size: NA; J gene: TRBJ2-1; CDR3 length: 13; D gene: TRBD1; CDR3 protein: CASSWDRVNEQFF; CDR3 DNA: TGCGCCAGCAGCTGGGACAGGGTTAATGAGCAGTTCTTC